The text below deals with one T cell receptor beta chain. The CDR3 contains 14 residues. V lost 0 bases, J lost 4 bases, and 2 bases stayed unmatched. Germline V CDR1 and CDR2: LNHDA, SQIVND (reference sequence). Repertoires were generated with immunoSEQ multiplex PCR, while TCRdb's copy carries only in-frame clones and drops some. The table records some 11,000 clones, roughly two thirds of them present only once. This sample was included in a study of sequential checkpoint blockade in melanoma. The treatment was: randomized to nivolumab then ipilimumab (arm A) or the reverse (arm B). Patients had received no earlier DNA-damaging chemotherapy.

This TCR was recovered from a human donor with melanoma. The specimen was CD8+ T cells sorted from blood (inferred from file names), collected from a patient given nivolumab and ipilimumab in sequence. The chain is built from TRBV19 and TRBJ2-7, with 8 bases fitting TRBD1. CDR3 residues: CASSIETGAYEQYF. The CDR3 DNA sequence: TGTGCCAGTAGTATAGAGACAGGGGCTTACGAGCAGTACTTC.